The rows below give T cell receptor beta chains drawn from one sample of a study of radiotherapy plus CTLA-4 blockade in lung cancer. Libraries were prepared by immunoSEQ multiplex PCR; TCRdb keeps only in-frame clonotypes and omits some of them. Of about 88,000 clones detected, 72% appear once; the ten largest clones hold 11% to 15%. Sample: peripheral blood, taken from a patient treated with radiotherapy plus ipilimumab. These TCRs come from a human donor with non-small cell lung cancer that progressed on radiotherapy plus ipilimumab. Both conserved end residues are part of each CDR3.

len	v_gene	j_gene	CDR3aa
13	TRBV2	TRBJ1-1	CASRSGGLTEAFF
17	TRBV5-1	TRBJ2-2	CASSLEGSRSHTGELFF
16	TRBV4-1	TRBJ1-3	CASSSERGSGGNTIYF
15	TRBV28	TRBJ2-7	CASSPFWNPPYEQYF
16	TRBV7-6	TRBJ1-5	CASSLGTTGSNQPQHF
15	TRBV5-1	TRBJ2-7	CASSPGLGAHYEQYF
15	TRBV9	TRBJ2-2	CASSTGGSNTGELFF
14	TRBV5-1	TRBJ2-3	CASSLSEITDTQYF
14	TRBV5-5	TRBJ2-7	CASTYGPAPGEQYF
13	TRBV9	TRBJ2-7	CASSSHQGGEQYF
15	TRBV19	TRBJ2-1	CASSLTSGAGNEQFF
14	TRBV30	TRBJ1-6	CAWSVDVINSPLHF
14	TRBV6-5	TRBJ1-5	CASSYYGGNQPQHF
15	TRBV11-2	TRBJ2-7	CASSLEGTGYHEQYF
14	TRBV6-5	TRBJ2-7	CASREGQGAGEQYF
16	TRBV27	TRBJ1-1	CASTPLRGARVVEAFF
13	TRBV27	TRBJ2-2	CASSFSNTGELFF
16	TRBV7-2	TRBJ1-1	CASKPRVRAQDTEAFF
15	TRBV11-3	TRBJ2-1	CASSLTRGLNNEQFF
15	TRBV5-1	TRBJ2-7	CASSLVGLADYEQYF
18	TRBV9	TRBJ2-2	CASSPGQGRGANTGELFF
15	TRBV18	TRBJ1-1	CASRDRGQNTPEAFF
14	TRBV7-8	TRBJ2-1	CASRQSARGNEQFF
16	TRBV5-1	TRBJ2-3	CATRTSAGGETDTQYF
16	TRBV5-8	TRBJ1-1	CASSLPPGQENTEAFF
15	TRBV28	TRBJ1-4	CASSLPGGKDEKLFF
18	TRBV6-1	TRBJ1-4	CASSEWFLGIATNEKLFF
16	TRBV5-4	TRBJ2-1	CASSLALGVSYNEQFF
13	TRBV4-2	TRBJ2-6	CASSQLGANVLTF
15	TRBV6-1	TRBJ1-2	CASSEEFRRADGYTF
14	TRBV4-1	TRBJ2-7	CASSPGTGGYEQYF
12	TRBV7-9	TRBJ1-2	CASSSRPYGYTF
15	TRBV11-2	TRBJ1-5	CASSLEAVSNQPQHF
15	TRBV5-1	TRBJ1-1	CASSLDGQGHTEAFF
16	TRBV5-6	TRBJ1-2	CASSARQGRLEYGYTF
14	TRBV19	TRBJ2-2	CASSGGPGTGELFF
14	TRBV6-6	TRBJ1-1	CASSPNRGSTEAFF
19	TRBV28	TRBJ2-1	CASSSTRLAGGYGYNEQFF
13	TRBV29-1	TRBJ2-1	CSVDSGRRNEQFF
16	TRBV5-5	TRBJ2-3	CASSSPERVGADTQYF
16	TRBV6-1	TRBJ2-2	CASSELGQLNTGELFF
17	TRBV10-3	TRBJ2-2	CAISESLGAANTGELFF
16	TRBV4-1	TRBJ2-7	CASSPQGSGRSYEQYF
14	TRBV11-2	TRBJ2-1	CASSFSGGAGEQFF
19	TRBV28	TRBJ1-4	CASSLPPEGAGGTNEKLFF
15	TRBV7-2	TRBJ2-7	CASSPGTHAQYEQYF
16	TRBV19	TRBJ1-3	CASSRSATGSGNTIYF
13	TRBV19	TRBJ1-3	CASSPRDRWTIYF
16	TRBV9	TRBJ1-3	CASSVAYRSSGNTIYF
16	TRBV2	TRBJ2-1	CASSRSGSLSGDEQFF
15	TRBV6-5	TRBJ2-1	CASSQTISSYNEQFF